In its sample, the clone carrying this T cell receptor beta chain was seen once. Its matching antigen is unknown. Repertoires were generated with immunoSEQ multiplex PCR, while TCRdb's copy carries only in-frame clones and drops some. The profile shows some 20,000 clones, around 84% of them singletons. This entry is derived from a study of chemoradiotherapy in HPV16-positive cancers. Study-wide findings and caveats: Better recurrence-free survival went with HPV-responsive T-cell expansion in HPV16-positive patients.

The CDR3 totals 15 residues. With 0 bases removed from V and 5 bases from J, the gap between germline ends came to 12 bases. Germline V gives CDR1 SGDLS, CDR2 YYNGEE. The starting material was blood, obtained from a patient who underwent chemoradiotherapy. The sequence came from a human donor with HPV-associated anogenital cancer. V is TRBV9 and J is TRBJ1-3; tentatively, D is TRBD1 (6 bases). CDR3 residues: CASSVGGQGRNTIYF. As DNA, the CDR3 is TGTGCCAGCAGCGTAGGAGGCCAGGGGAGAAACACCATATATTTT.